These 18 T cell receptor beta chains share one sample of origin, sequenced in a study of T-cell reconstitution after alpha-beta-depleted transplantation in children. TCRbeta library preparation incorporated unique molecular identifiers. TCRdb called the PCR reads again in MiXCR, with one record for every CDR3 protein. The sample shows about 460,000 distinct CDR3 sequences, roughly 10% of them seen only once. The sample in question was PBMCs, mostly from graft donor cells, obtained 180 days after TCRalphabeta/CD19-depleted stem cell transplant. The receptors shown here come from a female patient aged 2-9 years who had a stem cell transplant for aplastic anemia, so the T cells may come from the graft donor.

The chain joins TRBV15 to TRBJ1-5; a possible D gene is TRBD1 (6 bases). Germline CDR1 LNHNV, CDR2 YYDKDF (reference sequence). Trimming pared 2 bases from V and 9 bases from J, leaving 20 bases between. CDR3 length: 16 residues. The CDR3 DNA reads TGTGCCACCAGCAGACTACGGGACACGGTGCTGTGGCCCCAGCATTTT. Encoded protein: CATSRLRDTVLWPQHF.

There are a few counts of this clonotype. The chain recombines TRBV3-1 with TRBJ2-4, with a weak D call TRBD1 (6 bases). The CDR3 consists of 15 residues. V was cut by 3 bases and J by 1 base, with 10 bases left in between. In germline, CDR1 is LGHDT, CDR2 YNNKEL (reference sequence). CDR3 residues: CASSQGTYAKNIQYF. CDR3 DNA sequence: TGTGCCAGCAGCCAGGGGACATATGCCAAAAACATTCAGTACTTC.

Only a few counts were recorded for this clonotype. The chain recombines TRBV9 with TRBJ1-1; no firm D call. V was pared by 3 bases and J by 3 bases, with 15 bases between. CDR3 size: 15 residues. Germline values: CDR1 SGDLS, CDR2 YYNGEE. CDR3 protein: CASSAGPVGHTEAFF. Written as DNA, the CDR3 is TGTGCCAGCAGCGCCGGCCCCGTCGGGCACACTGAAGCTTTCTTT.

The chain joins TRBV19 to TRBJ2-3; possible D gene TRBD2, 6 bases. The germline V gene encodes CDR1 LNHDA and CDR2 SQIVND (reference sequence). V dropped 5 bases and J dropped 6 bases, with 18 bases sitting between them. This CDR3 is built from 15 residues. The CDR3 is CASSPLPGVMDTQYF. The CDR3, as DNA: TGTGCCAGTAGTCCCCTTCCGGGAGTGATGGATACGCAGTATTTT.

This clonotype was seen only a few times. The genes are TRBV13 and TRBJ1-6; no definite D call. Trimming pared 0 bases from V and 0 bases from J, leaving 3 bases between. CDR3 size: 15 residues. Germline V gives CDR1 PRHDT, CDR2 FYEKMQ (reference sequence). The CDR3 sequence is CASSLGGSYNSPLHF. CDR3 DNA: TGTGCCAGCAGCTTAGGGGGCTCCTATAATTCACCCCTCCACTTT.

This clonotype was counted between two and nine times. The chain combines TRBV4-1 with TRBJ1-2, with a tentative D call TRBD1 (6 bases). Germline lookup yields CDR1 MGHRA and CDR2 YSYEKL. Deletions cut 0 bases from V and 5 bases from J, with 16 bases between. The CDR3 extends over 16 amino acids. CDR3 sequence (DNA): TGCGCCAGCAGCCAAGATGACGCCGGGGGCAGATATGGCTACACCTTC. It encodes CASSQDDAGGRYGYTF.

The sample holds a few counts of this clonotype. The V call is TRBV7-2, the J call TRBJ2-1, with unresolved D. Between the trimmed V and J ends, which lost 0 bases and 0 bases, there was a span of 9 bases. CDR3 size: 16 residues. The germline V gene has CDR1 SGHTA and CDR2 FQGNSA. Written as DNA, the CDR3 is TGTGCCAGCAGCTTAGCCTCGACAAACTCCTACAATGAGCAGTTCTTC. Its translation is CASSLASTNSYNEQFF.

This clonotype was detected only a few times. This chain's CDR3 is CATSANRDRGRTGELFF. CDR3 nucleotides: TGTGCCACCAGCGCTAACCGGGACAGGGGTCGGACCGGGGAGCTGTTTTTT. V usage is TRBV15 and J usage is TRBJ2-2; 10 bases are shared with TRBD1. The CDR3 has 17 amino acids. The junction had 11 bases not matched to a gene; V was cut back by 5 bases and J by 5 bases. Germline V gene lookup returns CDR1 LNHNV and CDR2 YYDKDF (reference sequence).

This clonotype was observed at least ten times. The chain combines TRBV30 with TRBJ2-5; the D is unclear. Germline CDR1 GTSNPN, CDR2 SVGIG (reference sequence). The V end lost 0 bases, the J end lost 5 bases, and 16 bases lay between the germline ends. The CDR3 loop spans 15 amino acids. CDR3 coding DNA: TGTGCCTGGAGTGTACTCCCCCGGTCCTGGGAGACCCAGTACTTC. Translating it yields CAWSVLPRSWETQYF.

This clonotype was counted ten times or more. The DNA for the CDR3 is TGTGCCAGCAGTTTGCGGGGGAGAGAGACCCAGTACTTC. Protein product: CASSLRGRETQYF. The chain recombines TRBV28 with TRBJ2-5; 7 bases line up with TRBD2. CDR3 length: 13 amino acids. V was clipped by 3 bases and J by 4 bases; unmatched bases: 2. The V gene's germline CDR1 is MDHEN and CDR2 SYDVKM. The variable domain in full, completed from reference TRBV28 and TRBJ2-5, reads DVKVTQSSRYLVKRTGEKVFLECVQDMDHENMFWYRQDPGLGLRLIYFSYDVKMKEKGDIPEGYSVSREKKERFSLILESASTNQTSMYLCASSLRGRETQYFGPGTRLLVL.

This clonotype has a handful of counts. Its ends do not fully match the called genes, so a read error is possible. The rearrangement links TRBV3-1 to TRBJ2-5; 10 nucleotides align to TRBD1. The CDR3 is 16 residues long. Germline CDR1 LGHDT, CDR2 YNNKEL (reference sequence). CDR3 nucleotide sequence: TGTGCCAGCAGTCAAGCGGGACAGGGGTCCCAAGAGACCCAGTACTTC. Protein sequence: CASSQAGQGSQETQYF.

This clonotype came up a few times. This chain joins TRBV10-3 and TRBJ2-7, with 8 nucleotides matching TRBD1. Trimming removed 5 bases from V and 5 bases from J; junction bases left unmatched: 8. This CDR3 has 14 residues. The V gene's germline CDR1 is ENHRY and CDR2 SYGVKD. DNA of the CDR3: TGTGCCATCAGTCAGAAGGACAGGGCCCACGAGCAGTACGTC. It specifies CAISQKDRAHEQYV.

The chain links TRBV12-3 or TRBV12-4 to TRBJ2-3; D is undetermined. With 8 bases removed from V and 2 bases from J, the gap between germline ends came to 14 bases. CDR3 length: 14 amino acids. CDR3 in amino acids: CASGRRPYTDTQYF. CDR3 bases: TGTGCCAGCGGGCGGCGGCCGTACACAGATACGCAGTATTTT.

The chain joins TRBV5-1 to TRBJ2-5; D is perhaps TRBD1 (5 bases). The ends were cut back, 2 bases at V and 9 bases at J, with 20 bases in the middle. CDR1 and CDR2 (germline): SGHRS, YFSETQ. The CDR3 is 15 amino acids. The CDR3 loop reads CASSFGSTPKGPQYF. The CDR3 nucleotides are TGCGCCAGCAGCTTCGGTTCGACTCCGAAGGGGCCCCAGTACTTC.

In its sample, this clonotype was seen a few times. CDR3 nucleotides: TGTGCCAGCAGCTTAGAGGGTTACACAGATACGCAGTATTTT. Translation gives CASSLEGYTDTQYF. This chain connects TRBV11-3 to TRBJ2-3; D is undetermined. The V end was cut by 0 bases, the J end by 2 bases, with 6 bases between. Germline V lookup: CDR1 SGHNT, CDR2 YENEEA. The CDR3 extends over 14 amino acids.

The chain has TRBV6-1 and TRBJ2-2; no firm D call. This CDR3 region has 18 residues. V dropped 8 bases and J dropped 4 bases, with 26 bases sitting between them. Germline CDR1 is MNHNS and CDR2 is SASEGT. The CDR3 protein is CASGFVLFRRTGTGELFF. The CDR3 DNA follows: TGTGCCAGCGGATTCGTTTTGTTCCGACGCACGGGCACCGGGGAGCTGTTTTTT.

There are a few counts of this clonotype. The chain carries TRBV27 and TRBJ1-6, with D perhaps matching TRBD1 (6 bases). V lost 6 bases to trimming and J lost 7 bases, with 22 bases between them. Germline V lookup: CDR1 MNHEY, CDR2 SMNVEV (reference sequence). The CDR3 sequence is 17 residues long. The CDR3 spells CASSTPKGGRVNSPLHF. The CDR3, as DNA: TGTGCCAGCAGCACACCCAAGGGGGGACGGGTGAATTCACCCCTCCACTTT.

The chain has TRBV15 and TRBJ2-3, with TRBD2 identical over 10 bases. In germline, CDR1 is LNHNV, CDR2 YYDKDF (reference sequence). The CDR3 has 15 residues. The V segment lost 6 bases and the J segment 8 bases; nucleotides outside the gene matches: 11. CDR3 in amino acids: CATRTLAGVRGTQYF. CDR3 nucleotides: TGTGCCACCAGAACCCTAGCGGGAGTACGGGGTACGCAGTATTTT.